The sample holds many counts of the clone carrying this T cell receptor (beta chain). The data belong to a study of CDR3 diversity in severe acne. TCRdb fed the PCR reads into MiXCR, producing one record per CDR3 protein. The sample lists roughly 100,000 distinct CDR3 sequences, roughly 51% occurring once. With 0 bases removed from V and 0 bases from J, the gap between germline ends came to 11 bases. There are 15 residues in the CDR3. Germline V gene lookup returns CDR1 DFQATT and CDR2 SNEGSKA (reference sequence). V is TRBV20-1 and J is TRBJ1-1; no firm D call. This TCR derives from a male donor with acne. Sequenced sample: blood. CDR3 sequence reads: CSARDLQTMNTEAFF. The CDR3 DNA reads as TGCAGTGCTAGAGATCTCCAGACCATGAACACTGAAGCTTTCTTT.